The rows below give T cell receptor beta chains drawn from one sample of a study of cytomegalovirus exposure and HLA in healthy donors. Generated by immunoSEQ multiplex PCR, the TCRdb table keeps only in-frame clones and is missing some. The sample holds more than 95,000 clones. Sequencing input: PBMCs. The receptors originated from a man between 18 and 35 years old in good health and CMV-seronegative. Both conserved end residues are part of each CDR3. A D gene is named only where the DNA matches it firmly.

d_call	j_call	v_call	cdr3_aa	cdr3_nt
TRBD2	TRBJ2-1	TRBV30	CAWSETSGVYNEQFF	TGTGCCTGGAGTGAAACTAGCGGGGTTTACAATGAGCAGTTCTTC
TRBD1	TRBJ2-1	TRBV5-6	CASSWGQGRNEQFF	TGTGCCAGCAGCTGGGGACAGGGAAGAAATGAGCAGTTCTTC
NA	TRBJ2-5	TRBV10-1	CASSDGGETQYF	TGCGCCAGCAGTGACGGGGGAGAGACCCAGTACTTC
TRBD1	TRBJ1-2	TRBV27	CASSLSQGTYGYTF	TGTGCCAGCAGTTTATCACAGGGGACCTATGGCTACACCTTC
TRBD2	TRBJ2-1	TRBV4-2	CASSPPTSGSSMREQFF	TGTGCCAGCAGCCCCCCAACTAGCGGGAGTAGTATGCGTGAGCAGTTCTTC
NA	TRBJ1-5	TRBV7-2	CASSFGPDSNQPQHF	TGTGCCAGCAGCTTTGGGCCAGATAGCAATCAGCCCCAGCATTTT
NA	TRBJ1-2	TRBV10-3	CAISDDGGVRIDYGYTF	TGTGCCATCAGTGATGATGGGGGGGTTCGCATCGACTATGGCTACACCTTC
TRBD1	TRBJ2-1	TRBV5-1	CASSLTGVNEQFF	TGCGCCAGCAGCTTGACAGGGGTCAATGAGCAGTTCTTC
NA	TRBJ1-1	TRBV18	CASSPLGHKNTEAFF	TGTGCCAGCTCACCACTAGGACATAAAAACACTGAAGCTTTCTTT
TRBD1	TRBJ1-2	TRBV27	CASSLFPGQGYGYTF	TGTGCCAGCAGTTTATTCCCGGGACAGGGTTATGGCTACACCTTC
TRBD1	TRBJ2-7	TRBV6-5	CASSSLQGALYQQYF	TGTGCCAGCAGTTCCTTACAGGGGGCGCTCTACCAGCAGTACTTC
NA	TRBJ2-5	TRBV11-2	CASSSIRGQQETQYF	TGTGCCAGCAGCTCCATCCGTGGACAGCAAGAGACCCAGTACTTC
TRBD1	TRBJ1-4	TRBV5-4	CASSSGQGGEKLFF	TGTGCCAGCAGCTCGGGACAGGGCGGTGAAAAACTGTTTTTT
NA	TRBJ1-2	TRBV2	CASRNYEQEINYGYTF	TGTGCCAGCAGAAATTACGAACAGGAGATCAACTATGGCTACACCTTC
NA	TRBJ1-1	TRBV11-2	CASSLDTGHLNTEAFF	TGTGCCAGCAGCTTAGATACGGGACACCTAAACACTGAAGCTTTCTTT
NA	TRBJ2-7	TRBV6-5	CASSYRSSPVYEQYF	TGTGCCAGCAGTTACCGGTCTAGTCCAGTCTACGAGCAGTACTTC
NA	TRBJ1-2	TRBV6-1	CASSESRGHTLPNYGYTF	TGTGCCAGCAGTGAAAGCAGAGGACACACCCTCCCTAACTATGGCTACACCTTC
NA	TRBJ1-1	TRBV7-8	CASSLGDKNTEAFF	TGTGCCAGCAGCTTAGGAGACAAGAACACTGAAGCTTTCTTT